This TCR beta chain was retrieved from a study of blood T cell repertoires in COVID-19. As for the study in general: Italy, Spain and the United States were the sources of the convalescent and acute COVID-19 samples. T cells, B-cell-depleted T cells, or PBMCs supplied cDNA or gDNA.

Seattle researchers signed up patients amid active infection and tracked them longitudinally. Methods used by the authors: How many nucleated cells were present was estimated from reference gene primer amplification. Sequenced by immunoSEQ multiplex PCR; TCRdb stores in-frame clones only, minus some. V, J and clone size are taken as reported in that table, and D and trimming were inferred from the DNA itself. This table has just under 350,000 clones, 87% appearing once. The CDR3 has 17 amino acids. In germline, CDR1 is SGHRS, CDR2 YFSETQ. Losses at the gene ends were 4 bases for V and 2 bases for J; bases not matched to a gene: 7.

The chain has TRBV5-1 and TRBJ1-5; TRBD1 matches 12 bases. This receptor was obtained from a woman aged 45-60 years with COVID-19, enrolled during active disease. The sequenced sample was peripheral blood. CDR3 sequence (DNA): TGCGCCAGCAGCCCGGGACAGGGGGCTCAAGGCAATCAGCCCCAGCATTTT. Protein product: CASSPGQGAQGNQPQHF.